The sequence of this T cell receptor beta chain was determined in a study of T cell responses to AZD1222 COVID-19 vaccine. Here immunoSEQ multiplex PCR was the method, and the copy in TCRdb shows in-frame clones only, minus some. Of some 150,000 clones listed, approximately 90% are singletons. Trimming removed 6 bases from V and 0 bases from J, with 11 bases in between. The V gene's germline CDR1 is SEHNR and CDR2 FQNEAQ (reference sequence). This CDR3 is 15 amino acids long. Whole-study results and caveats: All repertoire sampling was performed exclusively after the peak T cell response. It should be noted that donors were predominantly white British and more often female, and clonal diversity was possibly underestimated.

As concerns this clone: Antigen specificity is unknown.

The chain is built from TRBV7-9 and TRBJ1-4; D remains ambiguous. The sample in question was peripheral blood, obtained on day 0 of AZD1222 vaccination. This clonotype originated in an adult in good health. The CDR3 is CASSFTYATNEKLFF. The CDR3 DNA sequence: TGTGCCAGCAGTTTTACTTATGCAACTAATGAAAAACTGTTTTTT. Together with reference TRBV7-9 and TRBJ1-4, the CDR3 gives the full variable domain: DTGVSQNPRHKITKRGQNVTFRCDPISEHNRLYWYRQTLGQGPEFLTYFQNEAQLEKSRLLSDRFSAERPKGSFSTLEIQRTEQGDSAMYLCASSFTYATNEKLFFGSGTQLSVL.